This T cell receptor beta chain was recorded in a study of CD8 T cells in Susac syndrome. Study results and limitations: Detection of Susac-specific public clones gave around 15 in total CD8+ repertoires and about five in CD8+ TEMRA repertoires.

The RNA input was roughly 0.45 to 1 ug, and it was reverse transcribed with random hexamers. In TCRdb, the immunoSEQ multiplex PCR reads were re-called with MiXCR into one record per CDR3 protein. Of around 200,000 distinct CDR3 sequences in the sample, around 95% were seen once. A word on this clonotype: The antigen remains undetermined.

The CDR3 extends over 15 amino acids. Germline V gene sequence: CDR1 MNHEY, CDR2 SVGAGI. V lost 6 bases and J 0 bases, leaving 14 bases between the germline ends. This chain connects TRBV6-5 to TRBJ1-2, with D perhaps TRBD1 (6 bases). Input material: CD8+ T cells from PBMCs. This TCR was sampled from a human donor with Susac syndrome. CDR3 loop: CASRGQHRTNYGYTF. CDR3 sequence (DNA): TGTGCCAGCAGGGGACAACATCGTACTAACTATGGCTACACCTTC.